Presented here are 27 T cell receptor beta chains from one specimen sequenced in a study of blood T cell repertoires in COVID-19 (TCRdb year 2020). The method was the immunoSEQ multiplex PCR assay. TCRdb re-hosts the immuneACCESS table, in-frame sequences only. Its copies lack some clones; in the studies checked, an unresolved V gene accounts for under half of them, and the cause for the rest is not known. The sample has about 81,000 clones on record, around 80% of them singletons. 13% of the sample rests with the top ten. The source material was peripheral blood. The origin of the receptors is a human donor in a cohort sampled during active COVID-19.

V and J are TRBV2 and TRBJ1-6; D perhaps matches TRBD1 (5 bases). The CDR3 contains 14 residues. CDR1 and CDR2 from the germline V gene are SNHLY and FYNNEI. Trimming cost V 7 bases and J 12 bases, with 19 bases left between them. CDR3 in amino acids: CASTDLAGKGPLHF. The DNA for the CDR3 is TGTGCCAGCACCGATTTAGCAGGGAAGGGACCCCTCCACTTT. Combining the CDR3 with reference TRBV2 and TRBJ1-6 gives the whole variable domain EPEVTQTPSHQVTQMGQEVILRCVPISNHLYFYWYRQILGQKVEFLVSFYNNEISEKSEIFDDQFSVERPDGSNFTLKIRSTKLEDSAMYFCASTDLAGKGPLHFGNGTRLTVT.

The CDR3 here is CASSIRQGGIEKLFF. DNA for the CDR3: TGTGCCAGCAGCATACGCCAGGGGGGCATAGAAAAACTGTTTTTT. The chain recombines TRBV28 with TRBJ1-4; 7 bases match TRBD1. After removal of 6 bases from V and 8 bases from J, the junction contained 12 bases not matched to a gene. Germline loops: CDR1 MDHEN, CDR2 SYDVKM. This CDR3 has 15 residues.

The chain couples TRBV5-6 to TRBJ1-4; the D gene is possibly TRBD1 (5 bases). This CDR3 has 15 amino acids. Trimming took 0 bases from V and 6 from J, leaving 12 bases between them. Germline V gene data show CDR1 as SGHDT and CDR2 as YYEEEE. The CDR3 loop is CASSLGEGSDEKLFF. For the CDR3, the DNA is TGTGCCAGCAGCTTGGGGGAGGGGTCGGATGAAAAACTGTTTTTT.

The CDR3 protein is CASSLDRGLVYEQYF. DNA for the CDR3: TGTGCCAGTAGTCTGGACAGGGGGCTGGTATACGAGCAGTACTTC. This chain joins TRBV19 and TRBJ2-7, with 11 nucleotides matching TRBD1. V shed 5 bases, J shed 4 bases, and the junction held 7 bases outside the gene matches. Per germline, CDR1 LNHDA and CDR2 SQIVND (reference sequence). CDR3 size: 15 residues.

The chain carries TRBV15 and TRBJ2-3, with D hard to call. V shed 8 bases and J shed 0 bases, with 12 bases lying between them. Germline assignment: CDR1 LNHNV and CDR2 YYDKDF (reference sequence). The CDR3 runs to 14 residues. CDR3 in DNA: TGTGCCACCCAGAGGAGTTTCAGCACAGATACGCAGTATTTT. Translation gives CATQRSFSTDTQYF.

This clone appeared a few times. V and J are TRBV19 and TRBJ1-5; the D gene is possibly TRBD1 (6 bases). V shed 6 bases and J shed 6 bases, with 15 bases lying between them. The CDR3 contains 14 residues. The germline V gene encodes CDR1 LNHDA and CDR2 SQIVND (reference sequence). CDR3 DNA sequence: TGTGCCAGTAGAAGCGGGGGCAGGGCTCAGCCCCAGCATTTT. Its translation: CASRSGGRAQPQHF. Full variable domain (remainder filled in from reference TRBV19 and TRBJ1-5): DGGITQSPKYLFRKEGQNVTLSCEQNLNHDAMYWYRQDPGQGLRLIYYSQIVNDFQKGDIAEGYSVSREKKESFPLTVTSAQKNPTAFYLCASRSGGRAQPQHFGDGTRLSIL.

The chain combines TRBV2 with TRBJ2-1; possible D gene TRBD2, 6 bases. CDR3 length: 12 amino acids. From germline, CDR1 is SNHLY and CDR2 FYNNEI. V gave up 5 bases and J gave up 8 bases, with 10 bases separating them. CDR3 sequence (DNA): TGTGCCAGCAGTCCACTAGCATATGAGCAGTTCTTC. This gives the protein CASSPLAYEQFF.

The V and J genes are TRBV7-9 and TRBJ1-1; maybe TRBD1 (6 bases). Trimming removed 2 bases from V and 5 bases from J, with 12 bases in between. CDR3 size: 14 residues. CDR1 SEHNR and CDR2 FQNEAQ come from the germline V gene (reference sequence). The DNA of the CDR3 is TGTGCCAGCAGCTTAACAGGGTTGGCAACTGAAGCTTTCTTT. Protein: CASSLTGLATEAFF.

The gene calls are TRBV7-9 and TRBJ2-5, with D perhaps matching TRBD2 (7 bases). The CDR3 runs 17 residues. The ends were cut back, 3 bases at V and 5 bases at J, with 22 bases in the middle. CDR1 and CDR2 from the germline V gene are SEHNR and FQNEAQ (reference sequence). The CDR3 DNA reads as TGTGCCAGCAGCTTTGATTTTGAGGGGGGGCCTTGGGAGACCCAGTACTTC. Translated: CASSFDFEGGPWETQYF.

The CDR3 protein is CASSYRQTVNTEAFF. CDR3 nucleotide sequence: TGTGCCAGCAGTTACCGACAAACAGTGAACACTGAAGCTTTCTTT. This chain connects TRBV6-5 to TRBJ1-1; D remains ambiguous. The CDR3 totals 15 residues. V lost 2 bases and J 0 bases, leaving 10 bases between the germline ends. The germline V gene has CDR1 MNHEY and CDR2 SVGAGI.

To note about this clone: This sample includes further DNA sequences coding for the same CDR3. The V gene is TRBV5-1, the J gene TRBJ1-2; 7 nucleotides line up with TRBD1. V lost 0 bases and J lost 3; bases outside the gene matches: 8. CDR1 and CDR2 from the germline V gene are SGHRS and YFSETQ. The CDR3 covers 16 residues. The CDR3 DNA reads as TGCGCCAGCAGCTTGGGACAGGGCGCCAGAGACTATGGCTACACCTTC. Protein sequence: CASSLGQGARDYGYTF.

The CDR3 reads CASSYSGQGNGYTF. CDR3 sequence (DNA): TGTGCCAGCAGTTACTCGGGGCAGGGCAATGGCTACACCTTC. V gene TRBV6-5 combines with J gene TRBJ1-2; tentative D call: TRBD1 (5 bases). There are 14 residues in the CDR3. The ends were cut back, 0 bases at V and 6 bases at J, with 11 bases in the middle. CDR1 is MNHEY, CDR2 SVGAGI, per germline.

The CDR3 loop is CASSQEPGRLSGANVLTF. DNA for the CDR3: TGTGCCAGCAGCCAAGAACCAGGGCGTTTATCTGGGGCCAACGTCCTGACTTTC. This chain connects TRBV3-1 (or the pseudogene TRBV3-2) to TRBJ2-6; tentatively, D is TRBD1 (5 bases). V was trimmed by 0 bases and J by 1 base, leaving 13 bases between them. The CDR3 is 18 residues long. Germline V gene data show CDR1 as LGHDT and CDR2 as YNNKEL (reference sequence).

This chain uses TRBV24-1 with TRBJ2-3; TRBD2 aligns across 10 bases. Trimming removed 4 bases from V and 1 base from J; junction bases left unmatched: 4. The CDR3 is made up of 16 amino acids. CDR1 and CDR2 from the germline V gene are KGHDR and SFDVKD. CDR3 region: CATSEASGGGTDTQYF. CDR3 DNA sequence: TGTGCCACCAGTGAAGCCAGCGGGGGGGGCACAGATACGCAGTATTTT.

The chain recombines TRBV5-1 with TRBJ2-3; 7 bases map to TRBD2. Trimming took 5 bases from V and 2 from J; bases not matched to a gene: 5. Germline CDR1 SGHRS, CDR2 YFSETQ. The CDR3 has 14 residues. The CDR3 region has the DNA TGCGCCAGCAGACCAGCGGGGACCACAGATACGCAGTATTTT. It encodes CASRPAGTTDTQYF.

This chain links TRBV5-1 with TRBJ2-2; D may be TRBD2 (5 bases). Germline V lookup: CDR1 SGHRS, CDR2 YFSETQ. The V end was cut by 0 bases, the J end by 6 bases, with 6 bases between. The CDR3 runs 13 residues. CDR3 nucleotide sequence: TGCGCCAGCAGCTTGGGGCGGGCCGGGGAGCTGTTTTTT. This gives the protein CASSLGRAGELFF.

This clone has more than one count but fewer than ten. The chain links TRBV6-6 to TRBJ1-1; D ambiguous. The V end lost 4 bases, the J end lost 0 bases, and 6 bases lay between the germline ends. The germline CDR1 and CDR2 sequences are MNHNY and SVGAGI (reference sequence). CDR3 size: 13 residues. DNA of the CDR3: TGTGCCAGCAGTTCCAAATTGAACACTGAAGCTTTCTTT. It translates to CASSSKLNTEAFF.

V usage is TRBV4-1 and J usage is TRBJ2-3; 10 nucleotides agree with TRBD2. Looked up from germline, CDR1 is MGHRA and CDR2 is YSYEKL. CDR3 size: 17 residues. The junction had 6 bases not matched to a gene; V was cut back by 1 base and J by 2 bases. The chain's CDR3 is CASSQVSGGVPTDTQYF. The CDR3 coding sequence is TGCGCCAGCAGCCAAGTGAGCGGGGGGGTCCCCACAGATACGCAGTATTTT.

The CDR3 here is CASSKGLALAGELFF. As DNA, the CDR3 is TGTGCCAGCAGCAAAGGACTAGCTTTGGCCGGGGAGCTGTTTTTT. The V gene is TRBV21-1, the J gene TRBJ2-2; no check of the table's D call, TRBD2, against the DNA was made. TRBV21-1 is an annotated pseudogene. The CDR3 runs to 15 residues.

The chain uses TRBV10-3 and TRBJ1-4; D is unresolved. V lost 10 bases to trimming and J lost 8 bases, with 17 bases between them. Germline CDR1 reads ENHRY; CDR2 reads SYGVKD. This CDR3 comprises 13 residues. The CDR3 loop reads CATTDPGGEKLFF. The CDR3 DNA is TGTGCCACAACAGACCCTGGAGGCGAAAAACTGTTTTTT.

The V call is TRBV5-1, the J call TRBJ2-5; 7 bases are shared with TRBD1. The CDR3 covers 14 residues. CDR1 and CDR2 from the germline V gene are SGHRS and YFSETQ. J gave up 0 bases and V 4 bases, and 3 bases lay outside the gene matches. The DNA of the CDR3 is TGCGCCAGCAGCCAACAGGGGAACCAAGAGACCCAGTACTTC. Translated, it gives CASSQQGNQETQYF.

The rearrangement joins TRBV11-2 to TRBJ1-4, with 7 bases lining up with TRBD1. From germline, CDR1 is SGHAT and CDR2 FQNNGV. After removal of 5 bases from V and 4 bases from J, the junction contained 4 bases not matched to a gene. This CDR3 comprises 14 residues. CDR3 DNA: TGTGCCAGCAGCCCGGACAGGTATAATGAAAAACTGTTTTTT. Protein product: CASSPDRYNEKLFF.

The chain joins TRBV7-9 to TRBJ2-3; maybe TRBD2 (7 bases). Germline V CDR1 and CDR2: SEHNR, FQNEAQ (reference sequence). The CDR3 is 15 amino acids. Trimming stripped 5 bases from V and 4 bases from J, with 16 bases between. DNA for the CDR3: TGTGCCAGCAGCAAGGGGGGGCTAGATGCAGATACGCAGTATTTT. Protein product: CASSKGGLDADTQYF.

V usage is TRBV7-3 and J usage is TRBJ2-6, with D maybe TRBD2 (6 bases). Looked up from germline, CDR1 is SGHTA and CDR2 is FQGTGA. CDR3 length: 19 residues. Trimming shortened V by 2 bases and J by 1 base, and 18 bases separated the two germline ends. This CDR3 is CASSLGRTAGPSGANVLTF. CDR3 sequence (DNA): TGTGCCAGCAGCTTAGGTAGGACGGCGGGACCATCTGGGGCCAACGTCCTGACTTTC.

The chain joins TRBV5-1 to TRBJ2-3, with 12 bases lining up with TRBD2. V gave up 1 base and J gave up 0 bases; unmatched junction bases: 9. The germline CDR1 and CDR2 sequences are SGHRS and YFSETQ. This CDR3 has 19 residues. This CDR3 is CASSLRLAGASSSTDTQYF. CDR3 coding DNA: TGCGCCAGCAGCTTGCGACTAGCGGGGGCCTCCTCTAGCACAGATACGCAGTATTTT.

The CDR3 DNA sequence: TGTGCCAGCAGTGAAGCCGGGACAGGCAGCTATGGCTACACCTTC. Translating it yields CASSEAGTGSYGYTF. The J gene is TRBJ1-2, the V gene TRBV2; TRBD1 matches at 8 bases. Germline V lookup: CDR1 SNHLY, CDR2 FYNNEI. This CDR3 region has 15 residues. J was trimmed by 4 bases and V by 0 bases; bases with no gene match: 4.

This clone was picked up one time. The V call is TRBV5-6, the J call TRBJ2-1; 7 nucleotides agree with TRBD2. The ends lost 0 bases at V and 2 bases at J; junction bases unmatched: 5. The CDR3 sequence is 16 residues long. CDR1 and CDR2 (germline): SGHDT, YYEEEE. The CDR3 DNA sequence: TGTGCCAGCAGCTTGGAGCGGGGCAGCCCCTACAATGAGCAGTTCTTC. Translating it yields CASSLERGSPYNEQFF.